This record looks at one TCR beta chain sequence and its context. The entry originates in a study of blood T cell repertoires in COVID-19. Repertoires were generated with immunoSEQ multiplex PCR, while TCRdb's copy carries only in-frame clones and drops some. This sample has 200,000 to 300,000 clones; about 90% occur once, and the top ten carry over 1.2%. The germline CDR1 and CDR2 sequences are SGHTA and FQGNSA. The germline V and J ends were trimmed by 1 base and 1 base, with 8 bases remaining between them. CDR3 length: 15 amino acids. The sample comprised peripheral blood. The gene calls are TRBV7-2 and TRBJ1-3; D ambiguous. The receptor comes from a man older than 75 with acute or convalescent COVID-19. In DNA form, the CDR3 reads TGTGCCAGCAGCTTAGAAACAGTATCTGGAAACACCATATATTTT. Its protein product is CASSLETVSGNTIYF. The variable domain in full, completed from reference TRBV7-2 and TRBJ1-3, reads GAGVSQSPSNKVTEKGKDVELRCDPISGHTALYWYRQSLGQGLEFLIYFQGNSAPDKSGLPSDRFSAERTGGSVSTLTIQRTQQEDSAVYLCASSLETVSGNTIYFGEGSWLTVV.